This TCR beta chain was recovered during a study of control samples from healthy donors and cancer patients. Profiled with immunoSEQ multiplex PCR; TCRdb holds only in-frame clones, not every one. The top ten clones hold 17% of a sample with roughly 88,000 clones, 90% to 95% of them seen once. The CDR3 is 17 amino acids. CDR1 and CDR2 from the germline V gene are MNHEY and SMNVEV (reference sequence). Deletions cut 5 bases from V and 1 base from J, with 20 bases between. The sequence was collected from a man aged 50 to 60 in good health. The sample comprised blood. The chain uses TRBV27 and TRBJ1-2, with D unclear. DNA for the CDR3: TGTGCCAGCAGTCAGACTAAATTCGACCATTATAACTATGGCTACACCTTC. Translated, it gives CASSQTKFDHYNYGYTF.